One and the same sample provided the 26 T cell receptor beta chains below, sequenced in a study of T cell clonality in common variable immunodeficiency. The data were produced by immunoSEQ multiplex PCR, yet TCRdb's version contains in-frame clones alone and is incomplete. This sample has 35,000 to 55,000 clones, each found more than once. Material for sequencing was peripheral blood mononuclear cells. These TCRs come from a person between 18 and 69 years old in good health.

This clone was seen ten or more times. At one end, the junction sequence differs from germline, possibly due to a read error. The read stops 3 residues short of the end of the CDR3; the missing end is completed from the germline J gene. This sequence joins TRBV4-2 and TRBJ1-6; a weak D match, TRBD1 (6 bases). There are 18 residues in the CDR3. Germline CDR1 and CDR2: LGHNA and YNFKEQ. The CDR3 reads CTSSQDVVMDSHNSPLHF. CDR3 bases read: TGCACCAGCAGCCAGGACGTCGTAATGGACAGCCATAATTCACCC.

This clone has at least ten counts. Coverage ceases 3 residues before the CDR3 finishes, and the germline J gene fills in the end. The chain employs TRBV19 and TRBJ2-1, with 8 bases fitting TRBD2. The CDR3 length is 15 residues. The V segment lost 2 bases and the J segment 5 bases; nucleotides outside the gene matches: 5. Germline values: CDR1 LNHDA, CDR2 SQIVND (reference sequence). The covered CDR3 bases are TGTGCCAGTAGTATATCGACTAGCGCCCACAATGAG. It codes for CASSISTSAHNE. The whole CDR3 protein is CASSISTSAHNEQFF.

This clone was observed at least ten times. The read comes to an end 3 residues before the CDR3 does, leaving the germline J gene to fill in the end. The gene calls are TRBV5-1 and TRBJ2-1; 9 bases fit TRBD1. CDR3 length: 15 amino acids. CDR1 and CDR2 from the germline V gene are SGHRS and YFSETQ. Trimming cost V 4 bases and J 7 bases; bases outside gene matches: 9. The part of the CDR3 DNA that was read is TGCGCCAGCAGCCCCATACAGGGGGCGGGAAATGAG. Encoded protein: CASSPIQGAGNE. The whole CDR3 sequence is CASSPIQGAGNEQFF.

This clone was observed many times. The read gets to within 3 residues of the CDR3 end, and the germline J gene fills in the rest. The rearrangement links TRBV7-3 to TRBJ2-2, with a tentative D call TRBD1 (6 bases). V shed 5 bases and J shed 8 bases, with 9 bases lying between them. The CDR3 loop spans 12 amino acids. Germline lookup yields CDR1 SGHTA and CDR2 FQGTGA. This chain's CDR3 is CASSKQGGELFF. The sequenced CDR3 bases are TGTGCCAGCAGCAAACAGGGAGGGGAG.

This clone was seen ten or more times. Incomplete CDR3 DNA: TGTGCCAGCAGTGACCTAGGGACAGGGGCTGCGGCCGGGGAG. This sequence encodes CASSDLGTGAAAGE. The whole CDR3 protein reads CASSDLGTGAAAGELFF. The V call is TRBV6-4, the J call TRBJ2-2; TRBD1 matches at 10 bases. The read ends 3 residues shy of where the CDR3 ends; the end is completed using the germline J gene. CDR1 is MRHNA, CDR2 SNTAGT, per germline. The CDR3 runs 17 residues. After removal of 2 bases from V and 6 bases from J, the junction contained 9 bases not matched to a gene.

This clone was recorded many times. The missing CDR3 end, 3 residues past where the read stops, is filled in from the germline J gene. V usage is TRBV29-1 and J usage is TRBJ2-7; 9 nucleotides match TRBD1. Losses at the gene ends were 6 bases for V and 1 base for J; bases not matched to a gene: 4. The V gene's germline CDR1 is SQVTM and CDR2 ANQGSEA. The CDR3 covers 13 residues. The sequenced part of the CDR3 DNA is TGCAGCGTACGGACAGGGGAATCCTACGAG. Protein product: CSVRTGESYE. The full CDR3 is CSVRTGESYEQYF.

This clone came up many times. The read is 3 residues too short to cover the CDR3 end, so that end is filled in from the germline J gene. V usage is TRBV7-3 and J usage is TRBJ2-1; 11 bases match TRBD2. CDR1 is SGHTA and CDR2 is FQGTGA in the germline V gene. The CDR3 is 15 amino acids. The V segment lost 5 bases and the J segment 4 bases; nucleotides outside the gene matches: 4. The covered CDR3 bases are TGTGCCAGCAGCCCTAGCGGGGGGAGATACAATGAG. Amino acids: CASSPSGGRYNE. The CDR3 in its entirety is CASSPSGGRYNEQFF.

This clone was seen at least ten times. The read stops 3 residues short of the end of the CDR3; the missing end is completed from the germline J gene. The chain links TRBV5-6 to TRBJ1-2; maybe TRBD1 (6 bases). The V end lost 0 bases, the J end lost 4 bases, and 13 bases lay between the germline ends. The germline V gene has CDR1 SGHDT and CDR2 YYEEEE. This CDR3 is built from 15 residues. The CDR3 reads CASSLAPGATYGYTF. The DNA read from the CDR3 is TGTGCCAGCAGCTTGGCCCCAGGGGCGACCTATGGC. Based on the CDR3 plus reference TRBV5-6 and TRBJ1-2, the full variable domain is DAGVTQSPTHLIKTRGQQVTLRCSPKSGHDTVSWYQQALGQGPQFIFQYYEEEERQRGNFPDRFSGHQFPNYSSELNVNALLLGDSALYLCASSLAPGATYGYTFGSGTRLTVV.

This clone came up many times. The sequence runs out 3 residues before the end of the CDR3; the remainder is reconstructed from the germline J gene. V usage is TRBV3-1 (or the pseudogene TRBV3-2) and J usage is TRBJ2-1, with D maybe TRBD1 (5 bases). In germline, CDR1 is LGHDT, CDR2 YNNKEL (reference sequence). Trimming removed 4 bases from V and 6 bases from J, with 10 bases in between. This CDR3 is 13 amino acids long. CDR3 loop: CASSLRVGNEQFF. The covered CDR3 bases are TGTGCCAGCAGCCTCAGGGTAGGCAATGAG.

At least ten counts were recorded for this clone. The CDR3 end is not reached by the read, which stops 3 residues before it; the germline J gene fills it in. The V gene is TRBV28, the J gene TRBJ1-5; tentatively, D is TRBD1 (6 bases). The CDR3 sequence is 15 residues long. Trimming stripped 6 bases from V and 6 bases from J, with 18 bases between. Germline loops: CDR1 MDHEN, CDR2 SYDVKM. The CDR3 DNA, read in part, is TGTGCCAGCAGGACACCCGACAGGAGGAGTCAGCCC. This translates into CASRTPDRRSQP. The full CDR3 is CASRTPDRRSQPQHF.

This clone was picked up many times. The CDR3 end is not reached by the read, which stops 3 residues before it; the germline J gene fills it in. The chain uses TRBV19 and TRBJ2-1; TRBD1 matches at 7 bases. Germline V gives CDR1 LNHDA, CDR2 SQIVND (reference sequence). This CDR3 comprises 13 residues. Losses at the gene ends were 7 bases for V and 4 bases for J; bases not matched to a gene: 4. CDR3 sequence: CASTGTVYNEQFF. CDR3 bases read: TGTGCCAGTACCGGGACAGTATACAATGAG.

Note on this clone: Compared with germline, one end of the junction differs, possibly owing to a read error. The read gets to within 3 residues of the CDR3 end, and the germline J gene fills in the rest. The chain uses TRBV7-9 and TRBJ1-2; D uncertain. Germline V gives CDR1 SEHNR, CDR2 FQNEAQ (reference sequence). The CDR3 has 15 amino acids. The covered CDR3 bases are TGTTCCAGCAGCTTTGAACAGAAGGCTTACTATGGC. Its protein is CSSSFEQKAYYG. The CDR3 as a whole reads CSSSFEQKAYYGYTF.

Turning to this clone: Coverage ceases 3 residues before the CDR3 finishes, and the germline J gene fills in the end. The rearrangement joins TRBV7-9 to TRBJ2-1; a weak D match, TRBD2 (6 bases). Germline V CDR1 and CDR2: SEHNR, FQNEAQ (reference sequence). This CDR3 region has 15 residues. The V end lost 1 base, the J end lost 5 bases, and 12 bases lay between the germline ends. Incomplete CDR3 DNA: TGTGCCAGCAGCTTAGGCCTAGCGAGAAACAATGAG. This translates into CASSLGLARNNE. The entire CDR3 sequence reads CASSLGLARNNEQFF.

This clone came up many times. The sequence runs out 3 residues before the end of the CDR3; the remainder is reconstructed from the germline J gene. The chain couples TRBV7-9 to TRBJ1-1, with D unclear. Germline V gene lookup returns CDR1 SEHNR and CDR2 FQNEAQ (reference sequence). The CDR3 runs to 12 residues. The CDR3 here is CASSLEGPVAFF. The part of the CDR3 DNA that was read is TGTGCCAGCAGCTTAGAAGGGCCCGTG.

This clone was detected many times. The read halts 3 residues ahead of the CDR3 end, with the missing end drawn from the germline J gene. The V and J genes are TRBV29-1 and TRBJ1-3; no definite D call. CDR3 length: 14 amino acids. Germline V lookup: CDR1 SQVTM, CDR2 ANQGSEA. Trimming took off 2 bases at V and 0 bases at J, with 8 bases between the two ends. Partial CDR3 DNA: TGCAGCGTTGAATCCCCAGGCTCTGGAAACACC. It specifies CSVESPGSGNT. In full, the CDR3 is CSVESPGSGNTIYF. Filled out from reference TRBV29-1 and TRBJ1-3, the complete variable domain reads SAVISQKPSRDICQRGTSLTIQCQVDSQVTMMFWYRQQPGQSLTLIATANQGSEATYESGFVIDKFPISRPNLTFSTLTVSNMSPEDSSIYLCSVESPGSGNTIYFGEGSWLTVV.

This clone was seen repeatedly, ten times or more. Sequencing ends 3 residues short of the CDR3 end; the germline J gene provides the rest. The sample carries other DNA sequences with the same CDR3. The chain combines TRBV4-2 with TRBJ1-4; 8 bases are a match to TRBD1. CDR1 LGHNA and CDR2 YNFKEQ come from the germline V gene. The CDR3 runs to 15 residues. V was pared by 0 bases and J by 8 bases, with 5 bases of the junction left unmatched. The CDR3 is CASSQDPQGGEKLFF. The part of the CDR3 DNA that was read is TGTGCCAGCAGCCAAGATCCACAGGGGGGAGAAAAA.

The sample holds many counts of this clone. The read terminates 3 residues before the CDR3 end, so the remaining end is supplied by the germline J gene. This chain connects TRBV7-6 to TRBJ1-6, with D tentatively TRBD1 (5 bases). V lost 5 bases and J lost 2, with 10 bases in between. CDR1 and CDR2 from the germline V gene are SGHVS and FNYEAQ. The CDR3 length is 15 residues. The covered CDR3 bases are TGTGCCAGCAGCCTCAGACAGCCCTATAATTCACCC. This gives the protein CASSLRQPYNSP. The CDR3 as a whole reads CASSLRQPYNSPLHF.

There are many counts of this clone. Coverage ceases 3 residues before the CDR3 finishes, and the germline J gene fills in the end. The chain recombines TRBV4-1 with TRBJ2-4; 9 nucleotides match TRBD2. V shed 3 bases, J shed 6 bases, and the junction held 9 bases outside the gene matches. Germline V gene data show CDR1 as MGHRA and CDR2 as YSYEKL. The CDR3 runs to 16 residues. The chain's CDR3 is CASSQLEWREGNIQYF. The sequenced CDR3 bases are TGCGCCAGCAGCCAGTTAGAGTGGCGGGAGGGAAACATT.

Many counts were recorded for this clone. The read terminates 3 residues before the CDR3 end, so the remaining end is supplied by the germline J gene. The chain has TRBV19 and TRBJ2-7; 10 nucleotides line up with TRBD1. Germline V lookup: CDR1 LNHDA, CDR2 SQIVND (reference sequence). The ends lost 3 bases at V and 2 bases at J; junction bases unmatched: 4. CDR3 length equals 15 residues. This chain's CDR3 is CASSIRDRGTYEQYF. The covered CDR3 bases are TGTGCCAGTAGTATCCGGGACAGGGGAACCTACGAG. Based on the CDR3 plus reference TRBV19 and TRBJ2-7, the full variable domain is DGGITQSPKYLFRKEGQNVTLSCEQNLNHDAMYWYRQDPGQGLRLIYYSQIVNDFQKGDIAEGYSVSREKKESFPLTVTSAQKNPTAFYLCASSIRDRGTYEQYFGPGTRLTVT.

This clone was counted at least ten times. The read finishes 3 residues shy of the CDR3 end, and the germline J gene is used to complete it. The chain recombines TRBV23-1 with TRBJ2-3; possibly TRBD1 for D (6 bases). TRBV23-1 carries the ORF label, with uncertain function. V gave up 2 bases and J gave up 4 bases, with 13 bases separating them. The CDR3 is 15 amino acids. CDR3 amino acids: CASSQRQGRADTQYF. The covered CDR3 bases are TGCGCCAGCAGTCAACGGCAGGGGCGCGCAGATACG.

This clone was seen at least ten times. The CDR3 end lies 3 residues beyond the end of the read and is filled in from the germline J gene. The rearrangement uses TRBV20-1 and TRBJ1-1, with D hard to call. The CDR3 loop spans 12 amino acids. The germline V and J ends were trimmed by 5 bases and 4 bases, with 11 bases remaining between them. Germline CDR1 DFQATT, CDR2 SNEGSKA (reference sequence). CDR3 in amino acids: CSAHYPPTEAFF. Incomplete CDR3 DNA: TGCAGTGCTCACTACCCTCCCACTGAA.

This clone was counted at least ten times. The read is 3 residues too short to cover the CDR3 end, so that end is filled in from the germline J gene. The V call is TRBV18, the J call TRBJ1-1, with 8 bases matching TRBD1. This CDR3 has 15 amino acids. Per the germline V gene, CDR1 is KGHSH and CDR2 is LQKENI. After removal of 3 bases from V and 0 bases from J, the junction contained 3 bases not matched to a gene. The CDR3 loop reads CASSPQTGVNTEAFF. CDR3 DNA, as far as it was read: TGTGCCAGCTCACCCCAGACAGGGGTGAACACTGAA.

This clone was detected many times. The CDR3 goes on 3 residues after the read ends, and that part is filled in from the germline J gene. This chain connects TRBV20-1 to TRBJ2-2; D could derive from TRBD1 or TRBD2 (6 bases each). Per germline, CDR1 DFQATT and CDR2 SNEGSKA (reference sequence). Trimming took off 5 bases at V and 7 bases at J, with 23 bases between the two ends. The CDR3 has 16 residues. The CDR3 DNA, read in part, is TGCAGTGCTCACCCTGGGTTTGGCAGGGGAGGCGGGGAG. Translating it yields CSAHPGFGRGGGE. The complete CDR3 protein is CSAHPGFGRGGGELFF.

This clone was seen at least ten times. The CDR3 is CSAGGATAMNTEAFF. CDR3 DNA (partial): TGCAGTGCCGGAGGGGCGACGGCTATGAACACTGAA. V and J are TRBV20-1 and TRBJ1-1; perhaps TRBD1 as D (5 bases). Read sequence stops 3 residues before the CDR3 end, and the germline J gene provides the missing end. The V end was cut by 6 bases, the J end by 0 bases, with 17 bases between. The V gene's germline CDR1 is DFQATT and CDR2 SNEGSKA (reference sequence). The CDR3 runs 15 residues.

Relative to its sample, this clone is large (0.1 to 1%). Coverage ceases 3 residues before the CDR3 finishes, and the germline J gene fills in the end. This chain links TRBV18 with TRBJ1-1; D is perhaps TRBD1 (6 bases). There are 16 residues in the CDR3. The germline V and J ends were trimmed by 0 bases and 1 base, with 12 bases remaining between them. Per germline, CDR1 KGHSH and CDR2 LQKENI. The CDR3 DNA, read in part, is TGTGCCAGCTCACCACCGTCAACAGGGTCGAACACTGAA. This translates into CASSPPSTGSNTE. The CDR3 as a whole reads CASSPPSTGSNTEAFF.

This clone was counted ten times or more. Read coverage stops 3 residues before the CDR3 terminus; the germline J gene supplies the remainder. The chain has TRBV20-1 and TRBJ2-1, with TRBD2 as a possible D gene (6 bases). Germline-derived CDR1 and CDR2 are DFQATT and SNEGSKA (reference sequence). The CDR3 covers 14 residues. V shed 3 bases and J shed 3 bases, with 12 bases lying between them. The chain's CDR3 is CSAREGIDYNEQFF. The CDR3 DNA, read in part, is TGCAGTGCTAGGGAGGGGATAGACTACAATGAG.